This TCR beta chain was recovered during a study of patients and donors after allogeneic stem cell transplantation. Using its own MiXCR run on the RT-PCR reads, TCRdb lists one record per CDR3 protein. Among about 210,000 distinct CDR3 sequences, 38% were seen once, and the ten largest hold 9.5% to 13%. CDR3 length: 14 amino acids. Looked up from germline, CDR1 is DFQATT and CDR2 is SNEGSKA (reference sequence). V dropped 5 bases and J dropped 1; count of bases not matched to a gene: 3. The chain joins TRBV20-1 to TRBJ2-3, with 10 bases that match TRBD2. Source material: blood, either unsorted or a sorted T cell fraction (not recorded which). The sequence was collected from a human donor who was either an allogeneic HSCT recipient or a stem cell or donor lymphocyte infusion donor (not recorded which). It is not recorded whose cells these are; they may come from a transplant donor. This chain's CDR3 is CSALGLAGTDTQYF. The CDR3 nucleotides are TGCAGTGCTCTCGGACTAGCGGGCACAGATACGCAGTATTTT.